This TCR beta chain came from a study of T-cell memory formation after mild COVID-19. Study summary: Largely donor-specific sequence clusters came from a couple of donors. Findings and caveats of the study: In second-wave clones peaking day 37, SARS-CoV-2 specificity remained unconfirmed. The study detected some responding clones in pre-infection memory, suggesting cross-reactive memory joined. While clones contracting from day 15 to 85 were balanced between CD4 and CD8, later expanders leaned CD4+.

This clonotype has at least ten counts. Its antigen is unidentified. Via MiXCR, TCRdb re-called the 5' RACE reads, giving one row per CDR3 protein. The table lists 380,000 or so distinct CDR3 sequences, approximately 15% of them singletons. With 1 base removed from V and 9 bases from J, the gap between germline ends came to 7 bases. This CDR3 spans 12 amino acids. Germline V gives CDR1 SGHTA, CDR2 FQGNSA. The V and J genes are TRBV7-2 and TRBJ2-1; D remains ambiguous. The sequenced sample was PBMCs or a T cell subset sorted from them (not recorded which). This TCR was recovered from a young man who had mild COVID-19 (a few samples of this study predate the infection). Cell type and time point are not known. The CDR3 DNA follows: TGTGCCAGCAGCTTAGGCCTCGTTGAGCAGTTCTTC. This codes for CASSLGLVEQFF.